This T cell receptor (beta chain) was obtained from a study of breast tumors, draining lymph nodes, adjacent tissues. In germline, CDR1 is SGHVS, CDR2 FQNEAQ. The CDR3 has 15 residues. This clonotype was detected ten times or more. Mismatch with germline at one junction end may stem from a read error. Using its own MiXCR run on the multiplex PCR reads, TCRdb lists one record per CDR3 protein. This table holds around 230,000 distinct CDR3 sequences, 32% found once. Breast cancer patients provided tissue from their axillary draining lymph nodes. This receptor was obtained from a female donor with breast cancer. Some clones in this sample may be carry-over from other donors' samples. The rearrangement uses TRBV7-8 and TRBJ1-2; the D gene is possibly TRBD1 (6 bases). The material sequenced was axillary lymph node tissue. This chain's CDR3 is CASSLAGQGMNGYPF. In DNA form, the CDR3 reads TGTGCCAGCAGCTTAGCGGGGCAGGGGATGAATGGCTACCCCTTC. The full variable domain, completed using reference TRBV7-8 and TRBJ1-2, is GAGVSQSPRYKVAKRGQDVALRCDPISGHVSLFWYQQALGQGPEFLTYFQNEAQLDKSGLPSDRFFAERPEGSVSTLKIQRTQQEDSAVYLCASSLAGQGMNGYPFGSGTRLTVV.